A selection of T cell receptor beta chains follows, all from one sample in a study of cytomegalovirus exposure and HLA in healthy donors. Clones were read by immunoSEQ multiplex PCR, and TCRdb kept only the in-frame ones, dropping some. The data contain almost 200,000 clones, about three quarters of them singletons. Sequenced sample: PBMCs. These receptor sequences come from a woman younger than 45 in good health and CMV-seronegative. Each CDR3 is given with its conserved first and last residue. Each record gives: CDR3 length, V gene, J gene, CDR3 protein.

length: 15
V: TRBV7-9
J: TRBJ2-1
CDR3: CASSSLDRVYNEQFF

length: 13
V: TRBV19
J: TRBJ2-1
CDR3: CASSTIAANEQFF

length: 12
V: TRBV4-2
J: TRBJ2-1
CDR3: CASSQEGSEQFF

length: 14
V: TRBV7-3
J: TRBJ2-7
CDR3: CASSPGQASYEQYF

length: 15
V: TRBV10-3
J: TRBJ1-5
CDR3: CAISEDRGGNQPQHF

length: 15
V: TRBV27
J: TRBJ2-7
CDR3: CASSLVPGLVEEQYF

length: 14
V: TRBV2
J: TRBJ2-3
CDR3: CASSTSGSTDTQYF

length: 15
V: TRBV9
J: TRBJ2-2
CDR3: CASSVLAAGTGELFF

length: 14
V: TRBV6-1
J: TRBJ2-2
CDR3: CASGDSAGVGELFF

length: 14
V: TRBV10-1
J: TRBJ2-3
CDR3: CASSDGGMTDTQYF

length: 14
V: TRBV7-6
J: TRBJ2-5
CDR3: CASSLLPLQETQYF

length: 14
V: TRBV6-6
J: TRBJ1-1
CDR3: CASSPLAGDTEAFF

length: 14
V: TRBV27
J: TRBJ1-2
CDR3: CASSLQGEDYGYTF

length: 12
V: TRBV30
J: TRBJ2-7
CDR3: CAWGRTVYEQYF

length: 14
V: TRBV2
J: TRBJ1-1
CDR3: CASRALPGLAEAFF

length: 14
V: TRBV30
J: TRBJ1-2
CDR3: CAWRGQGQDYGYTF

length: 14
V: TRBV29-1
J: TRBJ1-1
CDR3: CSVQGQRPRAEAFF

length: 13
V: TRBV7-9
J: TRBJ2-7
CDR3: CASTTTGDYEQYF

length: 14
V: TRBV11-3
J: TRBJ2-1
CDR3: CASSPGSRYNEQFF

length: 14
V: TRBV5-1
J: TRBJ2-7
CDR3: CASSSGTGKYEQYF

length: 15
V: TRBV7-3
J: TRBJ1-1
CDR3: CASSGALRGGTEAFF

length: 13
V: TRBV29-1
J: TRBJ2-3
CDR3: CSVSGLLTDTQYF

length: 14
V: TRBV6-5
J: NA
CDR3: CASTTRTGTYEQYF

length: 16
V: TRBV5-1
J: TRBJ1-1
CDR3: CASSKVVIQGAAEAFF

length: 16
V: TRBV7-9
J: TRBJ1-1
CDR3: CASSLAGQGLNTEAFF

length: 17
V: TRBV7-9
J: TRBJ2-6
CDR3: CASSPRITRQALVFLTF

length: 13
V: TRBV5-4
J: TRBJ1-6
CDR3: CASRRDSNSPLHF

length: 12
V: TRBV23-1
J: TRBJ2-7
CDR3: CWEWVSCYEQYF

length: 14
V: TRBV6-6
J: TRBJ1-6
CDR3: CASRKASGGSPLHF

length: 14
V: TRBV27
J: TRBJ2-7
CDR3: CASPPLDSSYEQYF

length: 15
V: TRBV5-1
J: TRBJ1-3
CDR3: CASSKRTGTGNTIYF

length: 18
V: TRBV9
J: TRBJ2-1
CDR3: CASSPGLAGTSSYNEQFF

length: 14
V: TRBV19
J: TRBJ2-7
CDR3: CASSGSGFPYEQYF

length: 11
V: TRBV27
J: TRBJ2-1
CDR3: CASSRGHEQFF

length: 14
V: TRBV30
J: TRBJ1-2
CDR3: CAWEQGASNYGYTF

length: 15
V: TRBV6-1
J: TRBJ1-6
CDR3: CASNREQGYNSPLHF

length: 14
V: TRBV6-1
J: TRBJ1-2
CDR3: CAILPLRGARGYTF

length: 15
V: TRBV10-3
J: TRBJ1-2
CDR3: CAISDPGQTNYGYTF

length: 13
V: TRBV19
J: TRBJ2-2
CDR3: CATQRGAARELFF

length: 15
V: TRBV11-2
J: TRBJ2-2
CDR3: CASSLVGTGAGELFF

length: 14
V: TRBV28
J: TRBJ1-2
CDR3: CASSDRPPNYGYTF

length: 16
V: TRBV5-4
J: TRBJ2-3
CDR3: CASSLPGAGGTDTQYF

length: 17
V: TRBV4-1
J: TRBJ1-1
CDR3: CASSQDPPTGSAGEAFF

length: 14
V: TRBV6-1
J: TRBJ2-7
CDR3: CASSGQRDSYEQYF

length: 13
V: TRBV28
J: TRBJ2-7
CDR3: CASSTGQSYEQYF

length: 15
V: TRBV2
J: TRBJ1-1
CDR3: CASRRETLRGTEAFF

length: 15
V: TRBV5-4
J: TRBJ1-5
CDR3: CASSLGGGSNQPQHF

length: 17
V: TRBV2
J: TRBJ1-6
CDR3: CASMTGQAVSYNSPLHF

length: 16
V: TRBV9
J: TRBJ2-1
CDR3: CASSVLVGGTYNEQFF

length: 15
V: TRBV6-6
J: TRBJ2-7
CDR3: CASSSATGGSYEQYF

length: 15
V: TRBV9
J: TRBJ2-7
CDR3: CASSPSRTGGYEQYF

length: 15
V: TRBV2
J: TRBJ1-2
CDR3: CASHRRQISNYGYTF

length: 16
V: TRBV6-5
J: TRBJ2-7
CDR3: CASSHSTARSSYEQYF

length: 16
V: TRBV7-6
J: TRBJ1-2
CDR3: CASSLESGAPNYGYTF

length: 12
V: TRBV7-8
J: TRBJ1-1
CDR3: CASSLSGTEAFF

length: 14
V: TRBV18
J: TRBJ1-3
CDR3: CASSPQGTENTIYF

length: 17
V: TRBV7-6
J: TRBJ2-3
CDR3: CASSRQTSGTSTDTQYF

length: 13
V: TRBV5-4
J: TRBJ1-1
CDR3: CASSEGMNTEAFF

length: 13
V: TRBV29-1
J: TRBJ2-7
CDR3: CSGGQGAYDEQYF